This T cell receptor (beta chain) was obtained from a study of regulatory T cells in long-lasting Graves disease. Whole-study context: Graves' patients with a new diagnosis had received antithyroid drugs under 3 months.

Overall study results and limits: Not thyroid tissue but only peripheral blood was studied. Preferential use of TRBV28, TRBJ1-2 and TRBJ2-5 was seen in persistent disease.

In germline, CDR1 is DFQATT, CDR2 SNEGSKA (reference sequence). The CDR3 spans 13 residues. The germline V and J ends were trimmed by 3 bases and 0 bases, with 5 bases remaining between them. With iRepertoire HTBI primers and Arm-PCR of CDR3 regions, TCR beta libraries were built. One entry per CDR3 protein, called by TCRdb with MiXCR from the multiplex PCR reads. The sample has 600,000 to 650,000 distinct CDR3 sequences; 15% to 20% are singletons. Concerning this clonotype: Its target is not known.

Indicated time point: newly diagnosed GD, antithyroid drugs for less than 3 months. There was RNA extracted from PBMCs, and the TCR library was made from it. The sample also formed part of further work on T cells in Graves' hyperthyroidism and ophthalmopathy. That source notes: Stable disease denoted Graves' hyperthyroidism without ophthalmopathy progression within 18 months.

This chain links TRBV20-1 with TRBJ1-4, with no clear D. Sequencing used peripheral blood mononuclear cells (PBMCs), obtained at new diagnosis, from a patient treated with antithyroid drugs. The TCR was taken from a woman in her 30s with Graves disease. The CDR3 region is CSASRATNEKLFF. The CDR3 DNA reads TGCAGTGCTAGCCGTGCAACTAATGAAAAACTGTTTTTT.